A selection of T cell receptor beta chains follows, all from one sample in a study of blood T cell repertoires in COVID-19. Method: immunoSEQ multiplex PCR; TCRdb's copy keeps in-frame clones and lacks some. The sample yields about 280,000 clones, 88% seen once. Sample: PBMCs or T cells enriched from blood (not recorded which). These receptors were taken from a woman in her 30s who had recovered from COVID-19. CDR3s leave out the opening cysteine and the closing phenylalanine or tryptophan. Each record gives: J gene, V gene, CDR3 protein.

j_gene: TRBJ2-1; v_gene: TRBV14; CDR3aa: ASSLRDRSSNEQF
j_gene: TRBJ1-2; v_gene: TRBV6-5; CDR3aa: ASSYSLLGGLSGYT
j_gene: TRBJ1-5; v_gene: TRBV18; CDR3aa: ASSPEQGAWQPQH
j_gene: TRBJ2-7; v_gene: TRBV7-9; CDR3aa: ASSQIRKRGTESYEQY
j_gene: TRBJ1-2; v_gene: TRBV2; CDR3aa: ASSGWRGDGYT
j_gene: TRBJ2-3; v_gene: TRBV24-1; CDR3aa: ATSVGGTDTQY
j_gene: TRBJ2-2; v_gene: TRBV28; CDR3aa: ASTTLDITAGGPGAGELF
j_gene: TRBJ2-3; v_gene: TRBV19; CDR3aa: ASSLLGVLTDTQY
j_gene: TRBJ1-5; v_gene: TRBV28; CDR3aa: ASMDPQGLLGNQPQH
j_gene: TRBJ1-3; v_gene: TRBV4-3; CDR3aa: ASSQDLNRGVENTIY
j_gene: TRBJ1-4; v_gene: TRBV27; CDR3aa: ASSLTRVRTNEKLF
j_gene: TRBJ1-5; v_gene: TRBV5-1; CDR3aa: ASSLAGGARANNQPQH
j_gene: TRBJ2-6; v_gene: TRBV7-3; CDR3aa: ASSPLSQGSSGANVLT
j_gene: TRBJ2-7; v_gene: TRBV4-3; CDR3aa: ASSQTGTGTYEQY
j_gene: TRBJ1-2; v_gene: TRBV9; CDR3aa: ASSVAPDFHYGYT
j_gene: TRBJ2-7; v_gene: TRBV11-2; CDR3aa: ASSFGGRVTTYEQY
j_gene: TRBJ1-4; v_gene: TRBV7-2; CDR3aa: ASSLEGAFNEKLF
j_gene: TRBJ2-2; v_gene: TRBV18; CDR3aa: ASSPAIANTGELF
j_gene: TRBJ1-4; v_gene: TRBV27; CDR3aa: ASSPTGANEKLF
j_gene: TRBJ1-2; v_gene: TRBV27; CDR3aa: ASGIGGDIYT
j_gene: TRBJ2-1; v_gene: TRBV9; CDR3aa: ASSVESRSEQF